The 9 T cell receptor beta chains listed next were all sequenced from one sample in a study of cytomegalovirus exposure and HLA in healthy donors. The PCR employed 60 Vbeta primers together with 13 Jbeta primers. Sequencing used immunoSEQ multiplex PCR; TCRdb keeps in-frame clones, though not all of them. The sample yields tens of thousands of clones, around a tenth seen once. The source material was PBMCs. The receptors shown here come from a man between 60 and 70 years old in good health and CMV-seropositive.

The chain joins TRBV28 to TRBJ1-4; no definite D call. Germline-derived CDR1 and CDR2 are MDHEN and SYDVKM. The CDR3 length is 11 residues. CDR3 in amino acids: CALIANEKLFF. DNA for the CDR3: TGTGCTTTGATAGCTAATGAAAAACTGTTTTTT.

In this sample, this clone turned up a few times. Other DNA sequences within the sample encode an identical CDR3. V usage is TRBV4-1 and J usage is TRBJ2-5; the match to TRBD2 covers 7 bases. The J segment lost 4 bases and the V segment lost 1 base, leaving 0 bases of the junction unmatched. This CDR3 has 13 amino acids. Germline assignment: CDR1 MGHRA and CDR2 YSYEKL. The chain's CDR3 is CASSQAGGETQYF. The CDR3 DNA reads TGCGCCAGCAGCCAAGCGGGGGGAGAGACCCAGTACTTC.

This clone occurred a few times. The rearrangement uses TRBV7-9 and TRBJ1-1; TRBD1 agrees at 7 bases. The CDR3 sequence is 14 residues long. V shed 4 bases, J shed 10 bases, and the junction held 12 bases outside the gene matches. Germline assignment: CDR1 SEHNR and CDR2 FQNEAQ (reference sequence). Written as DNA, the CDR3 is TGTGCCAGCAGCTCCTACCCCGGGGACAGATCAGCTTTCTTT. This gives the protein CASSSYPGDRSAFF.

The chain joins TRBV10-3 to TRBJ2-2; D gene ambiguous. The CDR3 length is 12 residues. V was pared by 6 bases and J by 7 bases, with 9 bases between. CDR1 is ENHRY, CDR2 SYGVKD, per germline. CDR3 protein: CAISLRNGELFF. The CDR3 DNA sequence: TGTGCCATCAGCCTGAGGAACGGGGAGCTGTTTTTT.

This clone was recorded a few times. J is TRBJ2-7 and V is TRBV6-5; 7 bases fit TRBD2. Germline V gene data show CDR1 as MNHEY and CDR2 as SVGAGI. V was pared by 0 bases and J by 6 bases, with 8 bases of the junction left unmatched. The CDR3 spans 15 residues. The CDR3 here is CASSYSRTSGIEQYF. The CDR3 DNA is TGTGCCAGCAGTTACTCCCGGACTAGTGGGATCGAGCAGTACTTC.

The V call is TRBV30, the J call TRBJ2-1; TRBD2 matches 7 bases. With V trimmed by 2 bases and J by 7 bases, 8 bases remained unmatched. The CDR3 totals 14 residues. The germline V gene has CDR1 GTSNPN and CDR2 SVGIG (reference sequence). The chain's CDR3 is CAWSSFGGGNEQFF. The DNA for the CDR3 is TGTGCCTGGAGTTCCTTTGGGGGGGGAAATGAGCAGTTCTTC.

J is TRBJ2-7 and V is TRBV11-2; D possibly corresponds to TRBD1 (7 bases). The CDR3 has 15 residues. The V gene lost 1 base and the J gene lost 6 bases, with 16 bases spanning the gap. Germline-derived CDR1 and CDR2 are SGHAT and FQNNGV. The CDR3, as DNA: TGTGCCAGCAGCTTAGGATGGAGGGGGCTTGGCGAGCAGTACGTC. Its translation: CASSLGWRGLGEQYV.

This clone was counted only a few times. The J gene is TRBJ1-3, the V gene TRBV19; weak D call: TRBD1 (6 bases). CDR1 and CDR2 (germline): LNHDA, SQIVND (reference sequence). Trimming took off 9 bases at V and 2 bases at J, with 17 bases between the two ends. This CDR3 is 15 amino acids long. CDR3 DNA: TGTGCCAGCTCCAAGGGGGATGTCCCTGGAAACACCATATATTTT. It encodes CASSKGDVPGNTIYF.

This clone was seen a handful of times. This chain uses TRBV18 with TRBJ2-1; D might be TRBD2 (6 bases). CDR1 and CDR2 (germline): KGHSH, LQKENI. Trimming took 1 base from V and 7 from J, leaving 14 bases between them. This CDR3 region has 15 residues. In nucleotides, the CDR3 is TGTGCCAGCTCACCACTTTACGCTGGGGGGAATGAGCAGTTCTTC. Its protein is CASSPLYAGGNEQFF.